The TCR beta chain under discussion was sequenced for a study of response to subunit inactivated influenza vaccine (dated by TCRdb to 2016 to 2018). About the investigation overall: To follow how T cells responded to a trivalent subunit inactivated influenza vaccine, the researchers relied on deep quantitative profiling of the T cell receptor repertoire. General findings and caveats noted by the study authors: According to the authors, only a limited number of new T cells may be recruited by each seasonal influenza vaccination.

Library creation used RT-PCR. Sequencing was carried out with an Illumina HiSeq 2500. In-frame beta chains were kept once TCRdb had trimmed the public reads at Q25 with fastp and called clones with MiXCR. Identical CDR3 protein sequences are pooled into one entry, listed with their most common genes and DNA. The sample contains under 750,000 distinct CDR3 sequences, approximately 12% of them found a single time. The ten largest clones take up 10% of the sample. V was cut back by 3 bases and J by 6 bases, leaving a gap of 18 bases between them. Measured from the cysteine to the phenylalanine, the CDR3 is 16 residues long. CDR3 DNA is the only sequence kept; it has 48 bases, read in frame from the first base. This clonotype showed up just a few times. This clone's antigen is unknown. No much larger clone is present one base from it, and per-base qualities are unavailable.

The rearrangement combines TRBV12-3 or TRBV12-4 with TRBJ1-5; the D gene is perhaps TRBD1, on 6 matching bases. The specimen comprised PBMCs from blood, sampled on the day of vaccination. The receptor comes from a man over 45 who received an inactivated influenza vaccine. Donor details come from another sample of the same person, matched by shared clones. For the CDR3, the sequence is CASSLSRGALSQPQHF. The nucleotides are TGTGCCAGCAGTTTGTCACGGGGGGCCTTATCTCAGCCCCAGCATTTT.